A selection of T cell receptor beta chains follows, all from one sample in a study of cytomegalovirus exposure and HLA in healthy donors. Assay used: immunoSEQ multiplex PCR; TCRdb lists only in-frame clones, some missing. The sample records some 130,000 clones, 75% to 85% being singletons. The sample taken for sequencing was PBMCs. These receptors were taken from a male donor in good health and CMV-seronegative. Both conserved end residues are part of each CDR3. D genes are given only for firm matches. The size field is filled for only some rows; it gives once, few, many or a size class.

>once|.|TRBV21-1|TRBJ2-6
TGTGCCAGCAGCAAATTTATGGGTAGGGGTCTTGGGGCCAACGGCCTGACTTTC
CASSKFMGRGLGANGLTF
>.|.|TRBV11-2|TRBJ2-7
TGTGCCAGCAGCTTAGGCAGGGGTAGGTACGAGCAGTACTTC
CASSLGRGRYEQYF
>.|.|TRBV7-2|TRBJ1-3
TGTGCCAGCAGCTTAGACCAGGCCTCTGGAAACACCATATATTTT
CASSLDQASGNTIYF
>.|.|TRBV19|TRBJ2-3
TGTGCCAGTAGTATCACAGGGGGGGGCACAGATACGCAGTATTTT
CASSITGGGTDTQYF
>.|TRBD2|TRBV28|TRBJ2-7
TGTGCCAGCAGTTTAGGACTAGCGTCCTACGAGCAGTACTTC
CASSLGLASYEQYF
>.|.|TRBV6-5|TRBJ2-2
TGTGCCAGCAGTTACGGTGGACAGTTCACCGGGGAGCTGTTTTTT
CASSYGGQFTGELFF
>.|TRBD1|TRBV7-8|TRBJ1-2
TGTGCCAGCAGCCAATACACAGGGGAAGGCTACACCTTC
CASSQYTGEGYTF
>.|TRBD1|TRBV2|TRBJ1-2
TGTGCCAGCACCGGGACAGGGATCGGCTACACCTTC
CASTGTGIGYTF
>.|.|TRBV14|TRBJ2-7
TGTGCCAGCAGCCAAGGTCGGGGAAGCTCCTACGAGCAGTACTTC
CASSQGRGSSYEQYF
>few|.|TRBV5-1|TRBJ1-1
TGCGCCAGCAGCTTGAGACAGCTGAACACTGAAGCTTTCTTT
CASSLRQLNTEAFF
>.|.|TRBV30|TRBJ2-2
TGTGCCTGGAGTTTGGGGGCGGCCGGGGAGCTGTTTTTT
CAWSLGAAGELFF
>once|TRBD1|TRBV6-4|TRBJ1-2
TGTGCCAGCAGGGCTGGAACCACAGGGGGTCATGGCTACACCTTC
CASRAGTTGGHGYTF
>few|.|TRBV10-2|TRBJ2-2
TGCGCCAGCAGGACAACCGGTCCGGACACCGGGGAGCTGTTTTTT
CASRTTGPDTGELFF
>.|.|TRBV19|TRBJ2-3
TGTGCCAGTAGTATATACGGGACGCAGTATTTT
CASSIYGTQYF
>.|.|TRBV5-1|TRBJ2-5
TGCGCCAGCAGCGAAGGATGGGGGGGGCGGGAAGAGACCCAGTACTTC
CASSEGWGGREETQYF
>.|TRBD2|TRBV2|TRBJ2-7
TGTGCCAGCAGGGTAGCGGGAGGACGGTCCGAGCAGTACTTC
CASRVAGGRSEQYF
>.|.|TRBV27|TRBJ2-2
TGTGCCAGCAGTTTCCAACAGGGTACCGGGGAGCTGTTTTTT
CASSFQQGTGELFF
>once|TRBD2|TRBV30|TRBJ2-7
TGTGCCTGGAATCCTAGCGGGGCCTACGAGCAGTACTTC
CAWNPSGAYEQYF
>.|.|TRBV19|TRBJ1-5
TGTGCCAGTATGTTCCCTGACGCTCGGGGTCGAAATCAGCCCCAGCATTTT
CASMFPDARGRNQPQHF
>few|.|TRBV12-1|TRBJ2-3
TGTGCCAGCAGCTACCTAGTAGATACGCAGTATTTT
CASSYLVDTQYF
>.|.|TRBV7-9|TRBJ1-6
TGTTCCAACAGCCAAACAGGGCATAATTCACCCCTCCACTTT
CSNSQTGHNSPLHF
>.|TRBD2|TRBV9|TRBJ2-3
TGTGCCAGCAGTCTGGGACTAGCGGGAGCCACAGATACGCAGTATTTT
CASSLGLAGATDTQYF
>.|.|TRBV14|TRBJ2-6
TGTGCCAGCAGCTTAAGACGGCAATCTGGGGCCAACGGCCTGACTTTC
CASSLRRQSGANGLTF
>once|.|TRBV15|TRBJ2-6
TGTGCCACCAGCAGGATCGACAGCTTCTCTGGGGCCAACGTCCTGACTTTC
CATSRIDSFSGANVLTF
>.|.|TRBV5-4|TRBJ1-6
TGTGCCAGCAGCCTCCAGGGCGGGGCACGAAATTCACCCCTCCACTTT
CASSLQGGARNSPLHF
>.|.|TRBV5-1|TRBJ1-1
TGCGCCAGCAGCCTACAGGACAGTTTGAACACTGAAGCTTTCTTT
CASSLQDSLNTEAFF
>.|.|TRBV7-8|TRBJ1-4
TGTGCCAGCAGCTCCAACAGGGTGTCGGCTAATGAAAAACTGTTTTTT
CASSSNRVSANEKLFF
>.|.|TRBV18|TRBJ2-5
TGTGCCAGCTCACCACGAGGCCAAGAGACCCAGTACTTC
CASSPRGQETQYF
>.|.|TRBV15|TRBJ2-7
TGTGCCACCAGTGGAGGGGGGGACATCTACGAGCAGTACTTC
CATSGGGDIYEQYF
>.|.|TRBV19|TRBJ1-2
TGTGCCAGTAGTCCCCTGACGGAGGGGCCCAAGGGATATGGCTACACCTTC
CASSPLTEGPKGYGYTF
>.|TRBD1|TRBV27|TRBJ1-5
TGTGCCAGCAGCCTTCGACAGGGCTCCTATCAGCCCCAGCATTTT
CASSLRQGSYQPQHF
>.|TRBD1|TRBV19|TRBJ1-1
TGTGCCAGTAGTATTCGGGACAGGGGGGTAGGCACTGAAGCTTTCTTT
CASSIRDRGVGTEAFF
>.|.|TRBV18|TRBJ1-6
TGTGCCAGCTCACCGGAGAGGCGCAATTCACCCCTCCACTTT
CASSPERRNSPLHF
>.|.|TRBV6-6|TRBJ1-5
TGTGCCAGCAGCCCCACCGCGCATCAGCCCCAGCATTTT
CASSPTAHQPQHF
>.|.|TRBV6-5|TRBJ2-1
TGTGCCAGCAGTTACTCCGACTTAGGTAGCAATGAGCAGTTCTTC
CASSYSDLGSNEQFF
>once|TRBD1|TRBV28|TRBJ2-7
TGTGCCAGCAGACCTTCCGGGACAGGGGGCTTCGAGCAGTACTTC
CASRPSGTGGFEQYF
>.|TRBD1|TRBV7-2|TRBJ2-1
TGTGCCAGCAGCTTACGGACAGGAGACAATGAGCAGTTCTTC
CASSLRTGDNEQFF
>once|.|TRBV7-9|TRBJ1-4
TGTGCCAGCAGCTTAGATCGCAGGGGAAATGAAAAACTGTTTTTT
CASSLDRRGNEKLFF
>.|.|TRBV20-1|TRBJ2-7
TGCAGTGCTACGTACAGGGTCGAGCAGTACTTC
CSATYRVEQYF